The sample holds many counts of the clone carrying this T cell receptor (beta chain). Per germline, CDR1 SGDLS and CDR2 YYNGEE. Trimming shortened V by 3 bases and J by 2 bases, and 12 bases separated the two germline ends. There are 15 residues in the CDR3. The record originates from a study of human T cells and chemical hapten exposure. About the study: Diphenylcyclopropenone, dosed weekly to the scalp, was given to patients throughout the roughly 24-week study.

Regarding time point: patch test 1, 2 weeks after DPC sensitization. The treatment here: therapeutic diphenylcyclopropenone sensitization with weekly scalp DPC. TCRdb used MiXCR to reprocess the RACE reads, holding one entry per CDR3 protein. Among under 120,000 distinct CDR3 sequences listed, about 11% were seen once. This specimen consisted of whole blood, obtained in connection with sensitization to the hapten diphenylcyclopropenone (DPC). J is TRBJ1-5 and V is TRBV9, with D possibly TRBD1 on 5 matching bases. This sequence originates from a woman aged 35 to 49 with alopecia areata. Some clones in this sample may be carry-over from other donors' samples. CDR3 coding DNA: TGTGCCAGCAGCGAGGGGACGGGCGGCAATCAGCCCCAGCATTTT. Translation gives CASSEGTGGNQPQHF.